This T cell receptor beta chain comes out of a study of chemoradiotherapy in HPV16-positive cancers. Repertoires were generated with immunoSEQ multiplex PCR, while TCRdb's copy carries only in-frame clones and drops some. There are approximately 9,500 clones in the sample; approximately 70% occur only once, and around a tenth lies in the top ten. CDR1 and CDR2 (germline): SNHLY, FYNNEI. The CDR3 consists of 13 residues. Trimming took 0 bases from V and 8 from J, leaving 8 bases between them. The source material was tumor tissue, sampled from a patient who underwent chemoradiotherapy. The rearrangement joins TRBV2 to TRBJ2-1; D is possibly TRBD2 (6 bases). This sequence was found in a human donor with HPV-associated anogenital cancer. CDR3 loop: CASSEAWGDEQFF. As DNA, the CDR3 is TGTGCCAGCAGTGAAGCGTGGGGGGATGAGCAGTTCTTC.